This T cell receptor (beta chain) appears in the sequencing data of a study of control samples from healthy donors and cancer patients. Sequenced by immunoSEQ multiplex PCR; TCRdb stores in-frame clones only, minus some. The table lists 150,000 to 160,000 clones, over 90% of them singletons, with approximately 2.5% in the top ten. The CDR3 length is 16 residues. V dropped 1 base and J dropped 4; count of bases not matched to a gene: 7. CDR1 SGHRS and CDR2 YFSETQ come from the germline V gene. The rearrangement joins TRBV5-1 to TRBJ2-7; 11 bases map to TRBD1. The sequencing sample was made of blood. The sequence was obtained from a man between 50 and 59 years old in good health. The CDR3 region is CASSLLSDRGPYEQYF. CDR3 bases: TGCGCCAGCAGCTTGTTATCGGACAGGGGGCCGTACGAGCAGTACTTC.